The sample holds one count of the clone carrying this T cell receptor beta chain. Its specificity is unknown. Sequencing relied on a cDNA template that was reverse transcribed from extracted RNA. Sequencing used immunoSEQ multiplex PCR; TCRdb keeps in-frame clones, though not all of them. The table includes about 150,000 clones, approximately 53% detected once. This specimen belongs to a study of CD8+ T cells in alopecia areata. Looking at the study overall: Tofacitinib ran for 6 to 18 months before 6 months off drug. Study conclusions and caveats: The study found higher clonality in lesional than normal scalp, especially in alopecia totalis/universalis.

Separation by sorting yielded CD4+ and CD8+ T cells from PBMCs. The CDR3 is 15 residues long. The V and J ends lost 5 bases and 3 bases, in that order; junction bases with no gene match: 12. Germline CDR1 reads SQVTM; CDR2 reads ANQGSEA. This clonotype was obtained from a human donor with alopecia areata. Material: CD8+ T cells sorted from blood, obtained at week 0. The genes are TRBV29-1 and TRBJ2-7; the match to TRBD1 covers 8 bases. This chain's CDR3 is CSVLTGDIWNYEQYF. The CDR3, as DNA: TGCAGCGTTCTGACAGGGGACATTTGGAACTACGAGCAGTACTTC.